These 30 T cell receptor beta chains were all obtained from the same sample, sequenced in a study of shared T cell receptors in the human thymus. Produced via immunoSEQ multiplex PCR; TCRdb's table is partial and in-frame only. Among 600,000 to 900,000 clones listed, roughly 85% were seen once. These data were likewise used in another study, on human thymus T cells.

The sequencing sample was made of thymocytes. These TCRs come from a girl in the first two years of life with a congenital heart defect.

This clone was seen once. The J gene is TRBJ1-6, the V gene TRBV11-1; D call uncertain. The V gene's germline CDR1 is SGHAT and CDR2 FQDESV (reference sequence). V was pared by 5 bases and J by 1 base, with 9 bases between. The CDR3 runs 15 residues. CDR3 protein: CASSPGRSYNSPLHF. CDR3 coding DNA: TGTGCCAGCAGCCCGGGGAGGTCCTATAATTCACCCCTCCACTTT. The variable domain in full, completed from reference TRBV11-1 and TRBJ1-6, reads EAEVAQSPRYKITEKSQAVAFWCDPISGHATLYWYRQILGQGPELLVQFQDESVVDDSQLPKDRFSAERLKGVDSTLKIQPAELGDSAMYLCASSPGRSYNSPLHFGNGTRLTVT.

The chain carries TRBV28 and TRBJ1-1; no firm D call. The CDR3 is made up of 12 amino acids. The V end lost 3 bases, the J end lost 9 bases, and 11 bases lay between the germline ends. Germline-derived CDR1 and CDR2 are MDHEN and SYDVKM. The CDR3, as DNA: TGTGCCAGCAGTTTCGGGCGGGAGAAAGCTTTCTTT. Residues: CASSFGREKAFF.

The genes are TRBV15 and TRBJ2-2, with TRBD1 matching over 12 bases. This CDR3 region has 20 residues. Trimming removed 3 bases from V and 5 bases from J; junction bases left unmatched: 16. Germline CDR1 is LNHNV and CDR2 is YYDKDF (reference sequence). The CDR3 loop is CATSRTGTGGAWEFTGELFF. The DNA for the CDR3 is TGTGCCACCAGCAGGACCGGGACAGGGGGCGCGTGGGAATTTACCGGGGAGCTGTTTTTT.

This clone was seen once. V gene TRBV29-1 combines with J gene TRBJ1-2, with 9 bases fitting TRBD1. Trimming at V came to 4 bases and at J to 4 bases, leaving 22 bases not matched to a gene. The CDR3 is 19 amino acids. Germline lookup yields CDR1 SQVTM and CDR2 ANQGSEA. The CDR3 sequence is CSVAPGQGPDGRGSYGYTF. In nucleotides, the CDR3 is TGCAGCGTTGCCCCGGGACAGGGACCGGACGGGAGGGGATCCTATGGCTACACCTTC.

This chain connects TRBV10-3 to TRBJ1-4, with 7 bases aligning to TRBD1. J gave up 3 bases and V 0 bases, and 16 bases lay outside the gene matches. Germline V CDR1 and CDR2: ENHRY, SYGVKD. The CDR3 has 20 residues. The CDR3 DNA is TGTGCCATCAGTGAGTCGAAACGGGACAGTGCCGAGGGACCTAATGAAAAACTGTTTTTT. Its translation: CAISESKRDSAEGPNEKLFF.

This clone occurred once. This chain uses TRBV27 with TRBJ2-3; the match to TRBD2 covers 13 bases. With V trimmed by 5 bases and J by 7 bases, 9 bases remained unmatched. This CDR3 spans 16 amino acids. Germline-derived CDR1 and CDR2 are MNHEY and SMNVEV (reference sequence). The CDR3 spells CASSPRLAGGRYTQYF. In DNA, the CDR3 is TGTGCCAGCAGTCCCCGACTAGCGGGGGGCCGATATACGCAGTATTTT.

This clone was observed once. The chain uses TRBV12-5 and TRBJ2-1, with TRBD2 matching over 9 bases. CDR1 is LGHNT, CDR2 FRNRAP, per germline. V trimming: 7 bases; J trimming: 7 bases; junction bases outside the gene matches: 23. The CDR3 has 19 amino acids. CDR3 nucleotide sequence: TGTGCTAGTGAGTTCGGGACTAGCATAAAGGGGGGGGGAAAAAATGAGCAGTTCTTC. Its translation: CASEFGTSIKGGGKNEQFF.

The gene calls are TRBV7-2 and TRBJ2-5; D unresolved. The CDR3 totals 10 residues. The germline V gene encodes CDR1 SGHTA and CDR2 FQGNSA. Trimming removed 7 bases from V and 5 bases from J, with 5 bases in between. CDR3 residues: CASNSETQYF. The CDR3 nucleotides are TGTGCCAGCAATTCGGAGACCCAGTACTTC.

A single count supports this clone. This chain connects TRBV11-2 to TRBJ2-5, with D possibly matching TRBD1 (5 bases). Per the germline V gene, CDR1 is SGHAT and CDR2 is FQNNGV. Trimming pared 1 base from V and 5 bases from J, leaving 11 bases between. This CDR3 has 14 residues. This CDR3 is CASSLASGWETQYF. Here the CDR3 DNA reads TGTGCCAGCAGCTTAGCCTCAGGGTGGGAGACCCAGTACTTC. The variable domain in full, completed from reference TRBV11-2 and TRBJ2-5, reads EAGVAQSPRYKIIEKRQSVAFWCNPISGHATLYWYQQILGQGPKLLIQFQNNGVVDDSQLPKDRFSAERLKGVDSTLKIQPAKLEDSAVYLCASSLASGWETQYFGPGTRLLVL.

The rearrangement uses TRBV16 and TRBJ1-1; tentative D call: TRBD1 (5 bases). The CDR3 is 15 amino acids. Germline V gene sequence: CDR1 KGHSY, CDR2 FQNENV. V dropped 3 bases and J dropped 3 bases, with 14 bases sitting between them. The CDR3 sequence is CASSQGTGGDTEAFF. The CDR3 bases are TGTGCCAGCAGCCAGGGAACGGGGGGGGACACTGAAGCTTTCTTT.

This clone was seen just once. This rearrangement joins TRBV7-9 to TRBJ2-1; D is perhaps TRBD1 (5 bases). CDR1 is SEHNR and CDR2 is FQNEAQ in the germline V gene (reference sequence). V dropped 1 base and J dropped 8 bases, with 15 bases sitting between them. The CDR3 sequence is 15 residues long. DNA for the CDR3: TGTGCCAGCAGCTTAGTAAAGTCGACAGAGGATGAGCAGTTCTTC. It codes for CASSLVKSTEDEQFF.

The rearrangement joins TRBV4-3 to TRBJ1-5; D is perhaps TRBD1 (5 bases). From germline, CDR1 is LGHNA and CDR2 YSLEER. The germline V and J ends were trimmed by 0 bases and 4 bases, with 13 bases remaining between them. The CDR3 has 16 residues. Here the CDR3 reads CASSQEVRQLNQPQHF. The CDR3 DNA sequence: TGCGCCAGCAGCCAAGAGGTTAGACAGCTAAATCAGCCCCAGCATTTT.

The chain combines TRBV27 with TRBJ2-6, with D possibly matching TRBD2 (5 bases). CDR1 is MNHEY, CDR2 SMNVEV, per germline (reference sequence). The CDR3 loop spans 15 amino acids. V was cut by 3 bases and J by 3 bases, with 9 bases left in between. The CDR3 reads CASSFGMDGANVLTF. DNA for the CDR3: TGTGCCAGCAGTTTCGGGATGGATGGGGCCAACGTCCTGACTTTC.

The chain is built from TRBV7-3 and TRBJ2-4; tentative D call: TRBD2 (7 bases). Per the germline V gene, CDR1 is SGHTA and CDR2 is FQGTGA. The V end was cut by 5 bases, the J end by 8 bases, with 16 bases between. CDR3 length: 14 amino acids. The CDR3 sequence is CASSPRGPGDIQYF. The CDR3, as DNA: TGTGCCAGCAGCCCGCGGGGGCCGGGGGACATTCAGTACTTC.

The chain recombines TRBV19 with TRBJ2-6, with unresolved D. The CDR3 totals 15 residues. Germline V lookup: CDR1 LNHDA, CDR2 SQIVND (reference sequence). V was cut by 2 bases and J by 2 bases, with 7 bases left in between. Here the CDR3 reads CASSIPGPGANVLTF. The CDR3 DNA reads as TGTGCCAGTAGTATACCCGGTCCTGGGGCCAACGTCCTGACTTTC. The full variable domain, its missing parts supplied by reference TRBV19 and TRBJ2-6, is DGGITQSPKYLFRKEGQNVTLSCEQNLNHDAMYWYRQDPGQGLRLIYYSQIVNDFQKGDIAEGYSVSREKKESFPLTVTSAQKNPTAFYLCASSIPGPGANVLTFGAGSRLTVL.

This clone has only a few counts. The J gene is TRBJ2-3, the V gene TRBV28, with TRBD1 matching over 10 bases. V shed 4 bases and J 5 bases; nucleotides not matched to a gene: 6. The CDR3 runs to 15 residues. Germline CDR1 is MDHEN and CDR2 is SYDVKM. The CDR3 loop is CASSCDRGRVDTQYF. CDR3 DNA: TGTGCCAGCAGTTGTGACAGGGGGCGCGTAGATACGCAGTATTTT.

The J gene is TRBJ2-3, the V gene TRBV7-9, with a tentative D call TRBD2 (5 bases). Germline V gene sequence: CDR1 SEHNR, CDR2 FQNEAQ (reference sequence). Trimming cost V 9 bases and J 1 base, with 17 bases left between them. The CDR3 runs 15 residues. The CDR3 DNA follows: TGTGCCAGACAAGAGACGGGGATACGCACAGATACGCAGTATTTT. Encoded protein: CARQETGIRTDTQYF.

The chain couples TRBV4-1 to TRBJ1-4; TRBD1 is a possible D gene (6 bases). The CDR3 has 18 amino acids. CDR1 MGHRA and CDR2 YSYEKL come from the germline V gene. Trimming removed 1 base from V and 0 bases from J, with 15 bases in between. The CDR3 DNA reads TGCGCCAGCAGCCAAGTAGCCCGGGGACATGCAACTAATGAAAAACTGTTTTTT. Protein sequence: CASSQVARGHATNEKLFF.

The V gene is TRBV7-2, the J gene TRBJ2-3; possible D gene TRBD2, 5 bases. The V gene's germline CDR1 is SGHTA and CDR2 FQGNSA. Trimming removed 5 bases at V and 2 bases at J, with 14 bases between. The CDR3 covers 15 residues. The CDR3 region has the DNA TGTGCCAGCAGCCTCCCTGGCGGGCACACAGATACGCAGTATTTT. This encodes CASSLPGGHTDTQYF.

V is TRBV11-2 and J is TRBJ1-1, with 10 bases identical to TRBD1. Per germline, CDR1 SGHAT and CDR2 FQNNGV. The CDR3 is made up of 18 amino acids. Trimming took 5 bases from V and 0 from J; bases not matched to a gene: 12. The CDR3 DNA sequence: TGTGCCAGCAGCCTAGGACAGGGGGACGATATAATGAACACTGAAGCTTTCTTT. Translation: CASSLGQGDDIMNTEAFF. The full variable domain, with the rest looked up from reference TRBV11-2 and TRBJ1-1, is EAGVAQSPRYKIIEKRQSVAFWCNPISGHATLYWYQQILGQGPKLLIQFQNNGVVDDSQLPKDRFSAERLKGVDSTLKIQPAKLEDSAVYLCASSLGQGDDIMNTEAFFGQGTRLTVV.

The genes are TRBV30 and TRBJ1-2; 7 bases are shared with TRBD1. The CDR3 has 17 amino acids. V shed 1 base and J 8 bases; nucleotides not matched to a gene: 19. Germline CDR1 and CDR2: GTSNPN and SVGIG (reference sequence). The CDR3 loop reads CAWSANRHTTGWEGYTF. The CDR3 DNA sequence: TGTGCCTGGAGTGCGAATCGACATACGACAGGGTGGGAAGGCTACACCTTC. Using reference TRBV30 and TRBJ1-2 for the parts outside the CDR3, the full variable domain is SQTIHQWPATLVQPVGSPLSLECTVEGTSNPNLYWYRQAAGRGLQLLFYSVGIGQISSEVPQNLSASRPQDRQFILSSKKLLLSDSGFYLCAWSANRHTTGWEGYTFGSGTRLTVV.

CDR3 sequence: CASSSIRGRETGELFF. The CDR3 coding sequence is TGTGCCAGCAGCTCGATCAGGGGGCGGGAGACCGGGGAGCTGTTTTTT. The chain recombines TRBV7-2 with TRBJ2-2; the D gene is possibly TRBD1 (8 bases). Trimming pared 4 bases from V and 5 bases from J, leaving 17 bases between. Germline V gene data show CDR1 as SGHTA and CDR2 as FQGNSA. This CDR3 is built from 16 residues. The variable domain in full, with the rest retrieved from reference TRBV7-2 and TRBJ2-2, is GAGVSQSPSNKVTEKGKDVELRCDPISGHTALYWYRQSLGQGLEFLIYFQGNSAPDKSGLPSDRFSAERTGGSVSTLTIQRTQQEDSAVYLCASSSIRGRETGELFFGEGSRLTVL.

This chain uses TRBV5-6 with TRBJ2-5, with D unclear. V lost 0 bases and J 0 bases, leaving 3 bases between the germline ends. The V gene's germline CDR1 is SGHDT and CDR2 YYEEEE. The CDR3 sequence is 13 residues long. The CDR3 region is CASSLVYQETQYF. The CDR3 DNA reads as TGTGCCAGCAGCTTGGTATACCAAGAGACCCAGTACTTC.

The J gene is TRBJ1-6, the V gene TRBV5-4; weak D call: TRBD1 (5 bases). V was pared by 5 bases and J by 3 bases, with 15 bases between. The CDR3 is made up of 16 amino acids. The germline gives CDR1 SGHNT, CDR2 YYREEE (reference sequence). The CDR3 DNA is TGTGCCAGCAGGCGGGGACCCTTTTACTATAATTCACCCCTCCACTTT. It yields the protein CASRRGPFYYNSPLHF.

The V and J genes are TRBV10-3 and TRBJ1-2; D uncertain. Trimming cost V 3 bases and J 7 bases, with 12 bases left between them. This CDR3 comprises 13 residues. The germline CDR1 and CDR2 sequences are ENHRY and SYGVKD. The CDR3 sequence: CAISDEESSGYTF. In DNA, the CDR3 is TGTGCCATCAGTGACGAGGAATCAAGTGGCTACACCTTC.

This clone was seen a handful of times. The chain is built from TRBV14 and TRBJ2-7, with D perhaps matching TRBD1 (6 bases). Germline loops: CDR1 SGHDN, CDR2 FVKESK. The V end lost 0 bases, the J end lost 1 base, and 13 bases lay between the germline ends. The CDR3 has 16 residues. CDR3 region: CASSQEGGGESYEQYF. Here the CDR3 DNA reads TGTGCCAGCAGCCAAGAAGGGGGTGGGGAATCCTACGAGCAGTACTTC.

The rearrangement links TRBV15 to TRBJ1-5; TRBD1 might be the D (6 bases). Between the trimmed V and J ends, which lost 0 bases and 5 bases, there was a span of 14 bases. The CDR3 spans 16 residues. The germline V gene has CDR1 LNHNV and CDR2 YYDKDF (reference sequence). Here the CDR3 reads CATSRDRGGADQPQHF. The CDR3 DNA reads TGTGCCACCAGCAGAGATCGGGGGGGGGCTGATCAGCCCCAGCATTTT.

This rearrangement joins TRBV6-5 to TRBJ2-7; weak D call: TRBD1 (6 bases). This CDR3 spans 12 amino acids. Germline V gives CDR1 MNHEY, CDR2 SVGAGI. V was pared by 8 bases and J by 6 bases, with 14 bases between. The DNA of the CDR3 is TGTGCCAGCGGTACAGGGATGGGCGAGCAGTACTTC. Translating it yields CASGTGMGEQYF.

The chain links TRBV25-1 to TRBJ1-6; 7 bases map to TRBD1. This CDR3 has 15 amino acids. After removal of 1 base from V and 7 bases from J, the junction contained 4 bases not matched to a gene. CDR1 is MGHDK and CDR2 is SYGVNS in the germline V gene. The CDR3 is CASSELGTANSPLHF. DNA for the CDR3: TGTGCCAGCAGTGAATTAGGGACAGCAAATTCACCCCTCCACTTT.

The chain employs TRBV6-5 and TRBJ1-1, with TRBD1 identical over 7 bases. CDR1 is MNHEY and CDR2 is SVGAGI in the germline V gene. The CDR3 is 14 residues long. Unmatched junction bases numbered 8, after V lost 5 bases and J lost 5 bases. CDR3 nucleotides: TGTGCCAGCAGTACCTGGACAGGCAGGACTGAAGCTTTCTTT. This codes for CASSTWTGRTEAFF.